Listed below are T cell receptor beta chains from one sample, sequenced in a study of T cell responses to AZD1222 COVID-19 vaccine. Produced via immunoSEQ multiplex PCR; TCRdb's table is partial and in-frame only. Among approximately 85,000 clones, roughly nine tenths were seen once, and the ten largest hold roughly 7.7%. The starting material was peripheral blood, obtained on day 0 of AZD1222 vaccination. Every receptor here comes from an adult in good health. The CDR3 runs from the conserved cysteine through the conserved F or W. D genes are given only for firm matches. Part of the rows lack a size; the others show once, few, many or a class for expanded clones.

v_gene	abundance	j_gene	d_gene	CDR3aa	CDR3nt
TRBV7-3	-	TRBJ2-7	-	CASSALGASYEQYF	TGTGCCAGCAGCGCCTTGGGCGCGTCTTACGAGCAGTACTTC
TRBV6-5	-	TRBJ2-1	TRBD2	CASSYGAGGKDNEQFF	TGTGCCAGCAGTTACGGGGCGGGAGGGAAGGACAATGAGCAGTTCTTC
TRBV19	-	TRBJ2-1	-	CASSLWDEQFF	TGTGCCAGTAGCCTTTGGGATGAGCAGTTCTTC
TRBV11-2	-	TRBJ2-5	-	CASSLDFPAVQETQYF	TGTGCCAGCAGCTTAGACTTTCCGGCAGTCCAAGAGACCCAGTACTTC
TRBV6-6	-	TRBJ1-2	-	CASSVGLLSGYTF	TGTGCCAGCAGTGTGGGACTGCTGAGCGGCTACACCTTC
TRBV7-9	-	TRBJ1-1	TRBD1	CASRGQGRVNTEAFF	TGTGCCAGCAGGGGACAGGGGAGGGTGAACACTGAAGCTTTCTTT
TRBV6-5	once	TRBJ2-7	-	CASRKGGVYEQYF	TGTGCCAGCAGGAAGGGGGGAGTCTACGAGCAGTACTTC
TRBV6-2/TRBV6-3	-	TRBJ2-7	-	CASSRDLKSYEQYF	TGTGCCAGCAGTCGGGACCTAAAATCCTACGAGCAGTACTTC
TRBV7-6	-	TRBJ2-2	TRBD2	CASSSLAGGSGELFF	TGTGCCAGCAGCTCCCTAGCGGGGGGTAGCGGGGAGCTGTTTTTT
TRBV15	-	TRBJ2-7	-	CATSSFGGHYEQYF	TGTGCCACCAGCAGTTTTGGTGGGCACTACGAGCAGTACTTC
TRBV7-2	-	TRBJ1-1	TRBD1	CASSPDRGRGTEAFF	TGTGCCAGCAGCCCCGACAGGGGTCGGGGCACTGAAGCTTTCTTT
TRBV7-9	-	TRBJ2-7	TRBD1	CASSPGQGVYEQYF	TGTGCCAGCAGCCCGGGACAGGGGGTCTACGAGCAGTACTTC
TRBV19	-	TRBJ1-5	-	CATEGRYSNQPQHF	TGTGCCACCGAAGGCAGGTATAGCAATCAGCCCCAGCATTTT
TRBV11-2	few	TRBJ1-3	-	CASSFDRGAGNTIYF	TGTGCCAGCAGCTTCGATAGGGGCGCTGGAAACACCATATATTTT
TRBV27	-	TRBJ1-5	-	CASSLSLREGQEHF	TGTGCCAGCAGTTTATCCCTGAGGGAGGGTCAGGAGCATTTT
TRBV7-9	-	TRBJ2-2	-	CAITLPLNWGPLNTGELFF	TGTGCCATCACACTACCTCTGAATTGGGGGCCACTCAACACCGGGGAGCTGTTTTTT
TRBV5-1	-	TRBJ1-2	-	CASRDTTGTGYTF	TGCGCCAGCAGGGATACGACAGGCACCGGCTACACCTTC
TRBV4-1	-	TRBJ1-1	-	CASRGPLMNTEAFF	TGCGCCAGCAGGGGACCATTAATGAACACTGAAGCTTTCTTT